Below are 19 T cell receptor beta chains sequenced from a single sample in a study of blood T cell repertoires in COVID-19. Only in-frame clones appear in the TCRdb table, and some are missing; sequencing was by immunoSEQ multiplex PCR. The table shows around 70,000 clones, with about 80% occurring only once. The sample was peripheral blood. These receptors all come from a man older than 75 with acute or convalescent COVID-19.

This sequence joins TRBV6-1 and TRBJ1-6; TRBD1 agrees at 10 bases. The CDR3 runs 15 residues. Trimming cost V 3 bases and J 13 bases; bases outside gene matches: 9. Germline V CDR1 and CDR2: MNHNS, SASEGT. The CDR3 DNA is TGTGCCAGCAGTGATCCGGGACAGGGGAGTAGGCCCCTCCACTTT. It is translated as CASSDPGQGSRPLHF.

The chain uses TRBV7-2 and TRBJ2-7; D is perhaps TRBD1 (7 bases). With 3 bases removed from V and 4 bases from J, the gap between germline ends came to 13 bases. CDR3 size: 14 residues. The germline V gene encodes CDR1 SGHTA and CDR2 FQGNSA. For the CDR3, the DNA is TGTGCCAGCAGCTTCCACCAGGGGGGTTACGAGCAGTACTTC. Translating gives CASSFHQGGYEQYF. Drawing the rest from reference TRBV7-2 and TRBJ2-7, the complete variable domain is GAGVSQSPSNKVTEKGKDVELRCDPISGHTALYWYRQSLGQGLEFLIYFQGNSAPDKSGLPSDRFSAERTGGSVSTLTIQRTQQEDSAVYLCASSFHQGGYEQYFGPGTRLTVT.

The rearrangement joins TRBV5-1 to TRBJ1-3, with a tentative D call TRBD1 (5 bases). The V gene's germline CDR1 is SGHRS and CDR2 YFSETQ. Trimming removed 0 bases at V and 0 bases at J, with 13 bases between. The CDR3 length is 17 residues. CDR3 nucleotides: TGCGCCAGCAGCTTGGACAGTACAGGATTCTCTGGAAACACCATATATTTT. Its protein is CASSLDSTGFSGNTIYF.

The V gene is TRBV12-3 or TRBV12-4, the J gene TRBJ1-5; D uncertain. The CDR3 loop spans 11 amino acids. V was shortened by 6 bases and J by 3 bases, with 3 bases between the two germline ends. CDR3 DNA: TGTGCCAGCAGCCTCAATCAGCCCCAGCATTTT. It translates to CASSLNQPQHF.

The V call is TRBV6-5, the J call TRBJ1-1, with 9 bases matching TRBD1. The CDR3 contains 15 residues. Per the germline V gene, CDR1 is MNHEY and CDR2 is SVGAGI. J gave up 1 base and V 5 bases, and 5 bases lay outside the gene matches. In DNA, the CDR3 is TGTGCCAGCAGTCAGGACAGGGGAGGGAACACTGAAGCTTTCTTT. Protein product: CASSQDRGGNTEAFF.

This chain uses TRBV28 with TRBJ1-1; perhaps TRBD1 as D (6 bases). The CDR3 spans 14 residues. The germline gives CDR1 MDHEN, CDR2 SYDVKM. Trimming cost V 6 bases and J 5 bases, with 16 bases left between them. In nucleotides, the CDR3 is TGTGCCAGCAGCTTGGTGACAGGCGGGACTGAAGCTTTCTTT. Translating gives CASSLVTGGTEAFF.

This sequence joins TRBV11-2 and TRBJ1-4; 7 bases line up with TRBD1. V shed 2 bases, J shed 3 bases, and the junction held 3 bases outside the gene matches. In germline, CDR1 is SGHAT, CDR2 FQNNGV. The CDR3 is 15 amino acids. This CDR3 is CASSLSGTANEKLFF. The CDR3 coding sequence is TGTGCCAGCAGCTTATCCGGGACAGCTAATGAAAAACTGTTTTTT.

The chain has TRBV19 and TRBJ2-2; 11 bases line up with TRBD1. The CDR3 runs to 18 residues. Germline V CDR1 and CDR2: LNHDA, SQIVND (reference sequence). The J segment lost 5 bases and the V segment lost 6 bases, leaving 14 bases of the junction unmatched. CDR3 protein: CASRPEGIGQGATGELFF. The CDR3 DNA sequence: TGTGCCAGTAGACCCGAGGGTATCGGACAGGGGGCGACCGGGGAGCTGTTTTTT.

This rearrangement joins TRBV28 to TRBJ2-7; 8 positions agree with TRBD2. CDR1 is MDHEN and CDR2 is SYDVKM in the germline V gene. The CDR3 length is 16 residues. Germline trimming cut 0 bases from V and 4 bases from J; bases unmatched to any gene: 8. The CDR3 sequence is CASSLWSGGRGYEQYF. In nucleotides, the CDR3 is TGTGCCAGCAGTTTATGGTCGGGAGGGAGGGGGTACGAGCAGTACTTC.

The rearrangement joins TRBV27 to TRBJ1-5; weak D call: TRBD1 (5 bases). The V and J ends lost 4 bases and 6 bases respectively, with 10 bases between them. Germline V gives CDR1 MNHEY, CDR2 SMNVEV (reference sequence). There are 13 residues in the CDR3. The CDR3 region has the DNA TGTGCCAGCAGTTGGGGGGTGGGTCAGCCCCAGCATTTT. Translation gives CASSWGVGQPQHF.

The chain combines TRBV5-6 with TRBJ1-4; D is unresolved. CDR3 length: 13 amino acids. Trimming shortened V by 3 bases and J by 8 bases, and 11 bases separated the two germline ends. The germline gives CDR1 SGHDT, CDR2 YYEEEE. CDR3 DNA sequence: TGTGCCAGCAGCTCCTCGGGGAGCGAAAAACTGTTTTTT. Translated: CASSSSGSEKLFF.

This clone was seen only once. The chain recombines TRBV28 with TRBJ2-7, with D possibly matching TRBD1 (6 bases). The germline V and J ends were trimmed by 6 bases and 3 bases, with 9 bases remaining between them. This CDR3 spans 12 amino acids. Germline values: CDR1 MDHEN, CDR2 SYDVKM. CDR3 coding DNA: TGTGCCAGCAGAGGACAGTTCTACGAGCAGTACTTC. Protein sequence: CASRGQFYEQYF.

CDR3 sequence: CASSAPGVAGNSPLHF. CDR3 nucleotide sequence: TGTGCCAGTAGTGCTCCAGGGGTGGCTGGGAATTCACCCCTCCACTTT. The chain employs TRBV19 and TRBJ1-6; the D gene is possibly TRBD1 (6 bases). Trimming cost V 5 bases and J 7 bases, with 18 bases left between them. Per germline, CDR1 LNHDA and CDR2 SQIVND (reference sequence). The CDR3 has 16 residues. Using reference TRBV19 and TRBJ1-6 for the parts outside the CDR3, the full variable domain is DGGITQSPKYLFRKEGQNVTLSCEQNLNHDAMYWYRQDPGQGLRLIYYSQIVNDFQKGDIAEGYSVSREKKESFPLTVTSAQKNPTAFYLCASSAPGVAGNSPLHFGNGTRLTVT.

The chain uses TRBV5-1 and TRBJ1-1; TRBD1 agrees at 9 bases. From germline, CDR1 is SGHRS and CDR2 YFSETQ. This CDR3 region has 15 residues. The junction had 8 bases not matched to a gene; V was cut back by 3 bases and J by 5 bases. This CDR3 is CASSSSTGGETEAFF. Written as DNA, the CDR3 is TGCGCCAGCAGCTCCTCGACAGGGGGAGAAACTGAAGCTTTCTTT.

This chain joins TRBV27 and TRBJ1-1; no clear D gene. The germline V gene has CDR1 MNHEY and CDR2 SMNVEV (reference sequence). Trimming took 5 bases from V and 8 from J, leaving 3 bases between them. The CDR3 extends over 9 amino acids. CDR3 region: CASSPEAFF. The CDR3, as DNA: TGTGCCAGCAGTCCGGAAGCTTTCTTT.

This clone was observed once. J is TRBJ1-6 and V is TRBV6-5; D remains ambiguous. Between the trimmed V and J ends, which lost 0 bases and 7 bases, there was a span of 10 bases. The CDR3 extends over 15 amino acids. Germline assignment: CDR1 MNHEY and CDR2 SVGAGI. CDR3 DNA sequence: TGTGCCAGCAGTTACTCGATCACAGTAAATTCACCCCTCCACTTT. Its translation: CASSYSITVNSPLHF.

The chain employs TRBV5-6 and TRBJ2-7, with 7 bases fitting TRBD2. The CDR3 has 16 residues. CDR1 is SGHDT, CDR2 YYEEEE, per germline. The J segment lost 4 bases and the V segment lost 0 bases, leaving 10 bases of the junction unmatched. CDR3 nucleotide sequence: TGTGCCAGCAGCTTGGTTGGGGCTAGCGGAGATTACGAGCAGTACTTC. It encodes CASSLVGASGDYEQYF.

CDR3 DNA sequence: TGTGCCAGTAATGTGGACAGGGGTATTCAGCCCCAGCATTTT. Its protein is CASNVDRGIQPQHF. The chain uses TRBV19 and TRBJ1-5; the match to TRBD1 covers 9 bases. CDR1 and CDR2 (germline): LNHDA, SQIVND (reference sequence). J lost 6 bases, V lost 7 bases, and 7 bases had no gene match. The CDR3 covers 14 residues.

This clone was found once. The rearrangement uses TRBV12-3 or TRBV12-4 and TRBJ1-1; D call uncertain. Between the trimmed V and J ends, which lost 6 bases and 6 bases, there was a span of 11 bases. The CDR3 totals 12 residues. CDR3 residues: CASSSPSSEAFF. CDR3 sequence (DNA): TGTGCCAGCAGCTCCCCCTCCTCTGAAGCTTTCTTT.